This T cell receptor beta chain was profiled in a study of brain T cells in children with intractable seizures. The V gene end was trimmed by 0 bases and the J gene end by 8 bases; junction bases not matched to a gene: 4. The CDR3 loop spans 16 amino acids. The germline V gene has CDR1 SGHVS and CDR2 FQNEAQ. Before surgery, patients took at least one anti-epileptic drug. Libraries were prepared by immunoSEQ multiplex PCR; TCRdb keeps only in-frame clonotypes and omits some of them. The sample records about 80,000 clones, about 90% being singletons. This clone was detected only once. V is TRBV7-8 and J is TRBJ2-2; TRBD2 matches 12 bases. The input for sequencing was peripheral blood, taken at surgery. This clonotype was sampled from a girl aged 2-10 years with Rasmussen encephalitis and intractable seizures. DNA of the CDR3: TGTGCCAGCAGCTTAGCGCTAGCGGGAGGGGCGGGGGAGCTGTTTTTT. The encoded protein is CASSLALAGGAGELFF.